This T cell receptor (beta chain) appears in the sequencing data of a study of graft-versus-host responses after intestinal transplantation. Study overall: Induction using anti-thymocyte globulin, followed by tacrolimus and steroids for roughly 3 years, was given to all recipients. Study-wide points: Some GvH clones were seen earlier in gut or blood, suggesting intestinal origin.

Plating combined roughly 200,000 CFSE-labeled responder cells with roughly 200,000 irradiated, violet-dye-labeled stimulator cells. A sort after the reaction isolated proliferating CFSE-low CD3+CD4+ and CD3+CD8+ responders. V shed 2 bases and J shed 8 bases, with 11 bases lying between them. Germline V gene sequence: CDR1 SGDLS, CDR2 YYNGEE. CDR3 length equals 14 residues. Measured with immunoSEQ multiplex PCR; TCRdb has only the in-frame clones, and not every one. The table lists fewer than 25,000 clones, about 60% of them singletons. The source material was alloreactive CD4+ T cells from a mixed lymphocyte reaction culture, sampled before intestinal transplant. Subset specified: CFSE-low proliferating T cells sorted from approximately 6-day pre-transplant mixed lymphocyte reaction (GvH or HvG direction). The V call is TRBV9, the J call TRBJ1-6; D is undetermined. The receptor's source is a human patient who received an intestinal transplant. The CDR3: CASSVIPEDSPLHF. The CDR3 bases are TGTGCCAGCAGCGTCATACCGGAGGATTCACCCCTCCACTTT.